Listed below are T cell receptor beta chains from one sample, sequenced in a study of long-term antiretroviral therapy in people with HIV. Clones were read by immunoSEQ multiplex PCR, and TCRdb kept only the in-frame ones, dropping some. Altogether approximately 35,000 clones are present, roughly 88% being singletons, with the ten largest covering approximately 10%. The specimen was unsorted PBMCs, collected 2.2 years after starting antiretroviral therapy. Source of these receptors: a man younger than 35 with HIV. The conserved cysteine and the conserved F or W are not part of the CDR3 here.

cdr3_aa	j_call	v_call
SATGGNTQY	TRBJ2-3	TRBV20-1
ASSLRPGTTYEQY	TRBJ2-7	TRBV19
ASSDTGFGEKLF	TRBJ1-4	TRBV9
ASSSWDRVYEQY	TRBJ2-7	TRBV7-2
ASSLSISYNEQF	TRBJ2-1	TRBV5-6
ASSRDGVMNTEAF	TRBJ1-1	TRBV14
ASTRGEPSGNTIY	TRBJ1-3	TRBV2
ASSVEGASHHEQY	TRBJ2-7	TRBV9
ASSRTFSGNTIY	TRBJ1-3	TRBV5-5
ASVVKGQEQF	TRBJ2-1	TRBV2
ASSLNRALVSEQF	TRBJ2-1	TRBV7-3
SVGEREKLF	TRBJ1-4	TRBV29-1
ATSRGNRPSYGYT	TRBJ1-2	TRBV15
ASSSPTGAKGYT	TRBJ1-2	TRBV5-1
ASTTRTYEQY	TRBJ2-7	TRBV7-8
ASSVQGGQPQH	TRBJ1-5	TRBV19
ATNGGVNEQF	TRBJ2-1	TRBV19
ASSPPLGLAGGQETQY	TRBJ2-5	TRBV18
ASSYKGSSGNTIY	TRBJ1-3	TRBV6-5
ASSLLRRQETQY	TRBJ2-5	TRBV28
ASSSPGQGLRNYGYT	TRBJ1-2	TRBV5-4
ASSGQGDYGYT	TRBJ1-2	TRBV19
ASSFWPQGTEAF	TRBJ1-1	TRBV27
ASSFGWGSGNTIY	TRBJ1-3	TRBV5-4
AISGQDTEAF	TRBJ1-1	TRBV10-3
ASRRTGGVGYT	TRBJ1-2	TRBV4-1
ASRQYTGSGTGELF	TRBJ2-2	TRBV9
ASRSASPGGYT	TRBJ1-2	TRBV25-1
ASSETGNKETQY	TRBJ2-5	TRBV10-2
ASLTQGMNTEAF	TRBJ1-1	TRBV5-4
ASSTGTSGRNDEQF	TRBJ2-1	TRBV19
ASSLAGLAGTEQY	TRBJ2-7	TRBV7-6
ASSVGGSGTEAF	TRBJ1-1	TRBV19
ASSIQASSYNEQF	TRBJ2-1	TRBV19
ASTDPRGTNTGELF	TRBJ2-2	TRBV2
ASRDSENGYT	TRBJ1-2	TRBV2
ASSSGDRATGIHT	TRBJ1-2	TRBV28
ASSLAGTLIYNEQF	TRBJ2-1	TRBV23-1
ASKTGTGREKLF	TRBJ1-4	TRBV2
ASSFGASGGRDTQY	TRBJ2-3	TRBV7-3
ASSSTLGTEKY	TRBJ2-7	TRBV7-9
ASSEFKGRSEQY	TRBJ2-7	TRBV6-1
ASSPLQGEAF	TRBJ1-1	TRBV27
ASTQIGDSSNTEAF	TRBJ1-1	TRBV28